This entry describes one T cell receptor (beta chain). The data stem from a study of blood T cell repertoires in COVID-19. Study background: There were acute and convalescent COVID-19 samples, and they came from the United States, Italy and Spain. T cells, B-cell-depleted T cells, or PBMCs supplied cDNA or gDNA.

Trimming removed 5 bases from V and 0 bases from J, with 8 bases in between. Per germline, CDR1 MNHEY and CDR2 SVGAGI. The CDR3 loop spans 14 amino acids. Authors' methods: Using reference gene primer amplification, nucleated cell counts were estimated. Sequencing used immunoSEQ multiplex PCR; TCRdb keeps in-frame clones, though not all of them. The DNA was the basis for D and trimming; V, J and clone size are from that table. The sample lists 60,000 to 70,000 clones, around 85% seen once, with more than 1.4% in the top ten. V and J are TRBV6-5 and TRBJ1-5; the D is unclear. Sequencing was performed on peripheral blood. This TCR was sampled from an older woman with acute or convalescent COVID-19. CDR3 nucleotides: TGTGCCAGCAGTCCGCAGGTTAGCAATCAGCCCCAGCATTTT. Amino acids: CASSPQVSNQPQHF.